This TCR beta chain was sequenced during a study of response to subunit inactivated influenza vaccine. This clonotype has only a few counts. TCRdb fed the RT-PCR reads into MiXCR, producing one record per CDR3 protein. The sample has around 520,000 distinct CDR3 sequences, roughly 27% seen once. Unmatched junction bases numbered 7, after V lost 5 bases and J lost 5 bases. This CDR3 has 14 amino acids. The rearrangement uses TRBV12-3 or TRBV12-4 and TRBJ1-1; 8 bases fit TRBD1. Sample: CD4+ T cells sorted from PBMCs, taken more than 4 days after vaccination. The TCR was taken from a man in his forties or fifties who received an inactivated influenza vaccine. CDR3 nucleotide sequence: TGTGCCAGCAGTGCAACAGGGGGTAGGACTGAAGCTTTCTTT. Its translation is CASSATGGRTEAFF.